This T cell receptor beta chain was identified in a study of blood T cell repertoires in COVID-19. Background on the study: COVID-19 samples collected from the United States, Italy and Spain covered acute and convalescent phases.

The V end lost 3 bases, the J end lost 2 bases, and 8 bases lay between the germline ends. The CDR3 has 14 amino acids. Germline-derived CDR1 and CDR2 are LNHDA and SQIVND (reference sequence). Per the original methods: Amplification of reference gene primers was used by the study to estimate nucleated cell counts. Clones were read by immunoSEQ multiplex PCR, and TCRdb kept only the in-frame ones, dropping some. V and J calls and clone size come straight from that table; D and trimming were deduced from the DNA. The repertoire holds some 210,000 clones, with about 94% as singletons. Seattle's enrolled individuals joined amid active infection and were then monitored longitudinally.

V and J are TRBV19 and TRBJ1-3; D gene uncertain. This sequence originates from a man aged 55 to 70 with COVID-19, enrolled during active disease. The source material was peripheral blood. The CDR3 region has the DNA TGTGCCAGTAGTATCCCAGGCACTGGAAACACCATATATTTT. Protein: CASSIPGTGNTIYF. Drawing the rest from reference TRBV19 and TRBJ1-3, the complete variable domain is DGGITQSPKYLFRKEGQNVTLSCEQNLNHDAMYWYRQDPGQGLRLIYYSQIVNDFQKGDIAEGYSVSREKKESFPLTVTSAQKNPTAFYLCASSIPGTGNTIYFGEGSWLTVV.